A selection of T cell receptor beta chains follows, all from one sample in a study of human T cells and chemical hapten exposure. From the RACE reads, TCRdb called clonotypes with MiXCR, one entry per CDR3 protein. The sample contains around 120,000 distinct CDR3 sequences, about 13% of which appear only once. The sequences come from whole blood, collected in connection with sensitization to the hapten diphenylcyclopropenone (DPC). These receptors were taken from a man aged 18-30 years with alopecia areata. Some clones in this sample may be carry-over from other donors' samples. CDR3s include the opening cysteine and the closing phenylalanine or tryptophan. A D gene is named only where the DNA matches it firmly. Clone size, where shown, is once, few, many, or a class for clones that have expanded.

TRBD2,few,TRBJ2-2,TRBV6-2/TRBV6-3,CASSRAGGSGELFF,TGTGCCAGCAGCCGAGCGGGGGGCTCCGGGGAGCTGTTTTTT
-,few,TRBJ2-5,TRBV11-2,CASSFGGGTQYF,TGTGCCAGCAGCTTTGGGGGAGGGACCCAGTACTTC
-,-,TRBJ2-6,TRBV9,CASSPEGSGANVLTF,TGTGCCAGCAGCCCCGAAGGGTCTGGGGCCAACGTCCTGACTTTC
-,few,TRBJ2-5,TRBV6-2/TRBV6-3,CASRPWDARSETQYF,TGTGCCAGCAGACCCTGGGACGCCCGATCAGAGACCCAGTACTTC
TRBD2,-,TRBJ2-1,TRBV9,CASSVEVAGYEQFF,TGTGCCAGCAGCGTAGAAGTAGCGGGCTATGAGCAGTTCTTC
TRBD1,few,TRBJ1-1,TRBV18,CASSTTGGVDTEAFF,TGTGCCAGCTCAACTACAGGGGGCGTCGACACTGAAGCTTTCTTT
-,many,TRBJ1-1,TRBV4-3,CASSQDLARVTEAFF,TGCGCCAGCAGCCAAGATCTCGCCCGGGTCACTGAAGCTTTCTTT
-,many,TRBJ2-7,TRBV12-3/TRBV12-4,CASSTAYEQYF,TGTGCCAGCAGTACAGCCTACGAGCAGTACTTC
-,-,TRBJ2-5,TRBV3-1,CASSQIRHSRETQYF,TGTGCCAGCAGCCAAATTCGTCACTCGCGAGAGACCCAGTACTTC
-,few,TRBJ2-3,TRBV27,CASSLAELRTDTQYF,TGTGCCAGCAGTTTAGCGGAGTTGAGGACAGATACGCAGTATTTT
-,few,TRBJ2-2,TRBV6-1,CASSPTPGELFF,TGTGCCAGCAGCCCCACGCCCGGGGAGCTGTTTTTT
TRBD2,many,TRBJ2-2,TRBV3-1,CASSLRNSGGAGELFF,TGTGCCAGCAGCCTCCGGAATAGCGGGGGCGCCGGGGAGCTGTTTTTT
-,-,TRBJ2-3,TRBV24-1,CATSDSILRDTQYF,TGTGCCACCAGTGATTCGATACTGCGAGATACGCAGTATTTT
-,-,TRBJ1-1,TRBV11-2,CASSLEGLTEAFF,TGTGCCAGCAGCCTAGAGGGTTTGACTGAAGCTTTCTTT
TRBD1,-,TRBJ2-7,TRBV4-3,CASSFGQAPYEQYF,TGCGCCAGCAGCTTCGGACAGGCCCCCTACGAGCAGTACTTC
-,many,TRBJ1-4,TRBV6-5,CASSYGGAGTNEKLFF,TGTGCCAGCAGTTACGGGGGCGCGGGAACTAATGAAAAACTGTTTTTT
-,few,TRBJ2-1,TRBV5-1,CASSLKDRNEQFF,TGCGCCAGCAGCTTGAAGGACAGAAATGAGCAGTTCTTC
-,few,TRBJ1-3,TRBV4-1,CASSQVTGEHSGNTIYF,TGCGCCAGCAGCCAAGTTACCGGGGAGCACTCTGGAAACACCATATATTTT
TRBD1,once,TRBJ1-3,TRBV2,CAGQGSSGNTIYF,TGTGCCGGACAGGGATCCTCTGGAAACACCATATATTTT
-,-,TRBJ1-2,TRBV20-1,CSAHTQQGVGGYTF,TGCAGTGCCCACACCCAACAGGGAGTAGGGGGCTACACCTTC
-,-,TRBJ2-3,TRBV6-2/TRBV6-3,CASSYPLGHPIYTDTQYF,TGTGCCAGCAGTTACCCTCTCGGACACCCCATTTACACAGATACGCAGTATTTT
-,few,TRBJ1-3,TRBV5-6,CASSQGGTIYF,TGTGCCAGCAGCCAAGGAGGCACCATATATTTT
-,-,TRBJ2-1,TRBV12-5,CASGLVLTGEGNEQFF,TGTGCTAGTGGTTTGGTACTAACAGGGGAGGGCAATGAGCAGTTCTTC
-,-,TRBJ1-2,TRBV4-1,CASSQISLNPGPNYGYTF,TGCGCCAGCAGCCAGATAAGTCTGAACCCGGGTCCTAACTATGGCTACACCTTC
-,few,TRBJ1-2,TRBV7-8,CASSLKMDTFNYGYTF,TGTGCCAGCAGCTTAAAGATGGATACCTTTAACTATGGCTACACCTTC
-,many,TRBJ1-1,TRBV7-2,CASSQGQPRPNTEAFF,TGTGCCAGCAGCCAAGGACAGCCCCGGCCGAACACTGAAGCTTTCTTT
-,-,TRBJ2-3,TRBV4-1,CASSQDSLTGWTDTQYF,TGCGCCAGCAGCCAAGATAGTTTAACAGGATGGACAGATACGCAGTATTTT
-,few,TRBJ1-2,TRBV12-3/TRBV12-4,CASSFPGAGRYGYTF,TGTGCCAGCAGTTTTCCGGGGGCAGGGAGGTATGGCTACACCTTC
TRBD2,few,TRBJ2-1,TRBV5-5,CASSLGSGGSEQFF,TGTGCCAGCAGCTTGGGTAGCGGGGGATCTGAGCAGTTCTTC
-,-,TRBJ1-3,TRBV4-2,CASRQRGGNTIYF,TGTGCCAGCAGGCAAAGGGGCGGAAACACCATATATTTT
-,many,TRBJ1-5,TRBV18,CASSPEGSSNQPQHF,TGTGCCAGCTCACCCGAGGGTTCAAGCAATCAGCCCCAGCATTTT
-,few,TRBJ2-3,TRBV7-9,CASSSGIGTDTQYF,TGTGCCAGCAGCTCAGGGATCGGGACAGATACGCAGTATTTT
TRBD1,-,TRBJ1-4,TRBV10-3,CAISESRTGSRTNEKLFF,TGTGCCATCAGTGAGTCGAGGACAGGCTCGCGGACTAATGAAAAACTGTTTTTT
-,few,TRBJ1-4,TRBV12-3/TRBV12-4,CASSLGTVKLFF,TGTGCCAGCAGTTTAGGGACAGTCAAACTGTTTTTT
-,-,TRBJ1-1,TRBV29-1,CSVRGGNTEAFF,TGCAGCGTAAGGGGGGGGAACACTGAAGCTTTCTTT
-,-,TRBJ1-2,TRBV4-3,CASSQVQGNYGYTF,TGCGCCAGCAGCCAAGTTCAGGGAAACTATGGCTACACCTTC
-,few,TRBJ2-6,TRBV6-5,CASSPRQSGANVLTF,TGTGCCAGCAGTCCGCGTCAATCAGGGGCCAACGTCCTGACTTTC
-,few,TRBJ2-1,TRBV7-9,CASSLLASPDTLLGHEQFF,TGTGCCAGCAGCTTATTGGCCAGCCCGGATACTCTCTTAGGCCATGAGCAGTTCTTC
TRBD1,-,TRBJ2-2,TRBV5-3,CARSPRDRTTNTGELFF,TGTGCCAGAAGCCCGAGGGACAGAACAACGAACACCGGGGAGCTGTTTTTT
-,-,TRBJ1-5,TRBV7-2,CASSLGLQGGNQPQHF,TGTGCCAGCAGCTTAGGCCTACAGGGAGGCAATCAGCCCCAGCATTTT
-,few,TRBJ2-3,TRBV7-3,CASSLTMGDTQYF,TGTGCCAGCAGCTTAACTATGGGAGATACGCAGTATTTT
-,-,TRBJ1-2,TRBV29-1,CSVVKTVPSNGYTF,TGCAGCGTTGTCAAGACAGTGCCTTCGAATGGCTACACCTTC
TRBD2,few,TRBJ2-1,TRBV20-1,CSAPPSGGSYNEQFF,TGCAGTGCTCCCCCCAGCGGGGGATCCTACAATGAGCAGTTCTTC